The present T cell receptor (beta chain) was sequenced within a study of Ad26.COV2.S vaccination and SARS-CoV-2 variants. CDR1 and CDR2 from the germline V gene are MDHEN and SYDVKM. J lost 2 bases, V lost 4 bases, and 8 bases had no gene match. The CDR3 extends over 15 amino acids. Profiled with immunoSEQ multiplex PCR; TCRdb holds only in-frame clones, not every one. Of roughly 500,000 clones in the sample, approximately 90% were seen once. Treatment noted: around 19 received Ad26.COV2.S at low or high dose, single or two shots; about 5 received placebo; per-sample allocation not given. Vaccine and placebo recipients were sampled on day 63 after the first injection.

This chain connects TRBV28 to TRBJ2-7; TRBD2 matches 7 bases. The sample here was peripheral blood, taken in a trial of Ad26.COV2.S vaccine versus placebo. The TCR originated in a person aged 18-65 years who received the Ad26.COV2.S COVID-19 vaccine or a placebo. Here the CDR3 reads CASSSPAGPTYEQYF. Here the CDR3 DNA reads TGTGCCAGCAGTTCGCCAGCGGGGCCAACCTACGAGCAGTACTTC.